A single sample gave rise to the 18 T cell receptor beta chains below, sequenced in a study of cytomegalovirus exposure and HLA in healthy donors. The PCR contained 60 Vbeta and 13 Jbeta primers. This table comes from immunoSEQ multiplex PCR, and its TCRdb copy is limited to in-frame clones, with some not included. The data show some 80,000 clones, 65% to 85% seen once. Material: PBMCs. These receptors were collected from a man aged 50 to 60 in good health and CMV-seronegative.

The genes are TRBV5-1 and TRBJ2-1; 10 bases fit TRBD2. The CDR3 contains 18 residues. In germline, CDR1 is SGHRS, CDR2 YFSETQ. With V trimmed by 4 bases and J by 6 bases, 16 bases remained unmatched. Here the CDR3 reads CASSGGVVLLAGANEQFF. The DNA of the CDR3 is TGCGCCAGCAGCGGCGGGGTTGTTTTGCTAGCGGGGGCCAATGAGCAGTTCTTC.

This chain connects TRBV6-5 to TRBJ1-2; D call uncertain. Looked up from germline, CDR1 is MNHEY and CDR2 is SVGAGI. Between the trimmed V and J ends, which lost 4 bases and 3 bases, there was a span of 18 bases. CDR3 length: 16 amino acids. CDR3 nucleotide sequence: TGTGCCAGCAGTTCGCATTCTTCGGGGAGCTACTATGGCTACACCTTC. It encodes CASSSHSSGSYYGYTF.

The genes are TRBV4-2 and TRBJ2-3; 12 bases agree with TRBD2. The CDR3 has 15 amino acids. The junction had 0 bases not matched to a gene; V was cut back by 1 base and J by 4 bases. CDR1 and CDR2 (germline): LGHNA, YNFKEQ. DNA of the CDR3: TGTGCCAGCAGCCAAGCTAGCGGGGGGGCAGATACGCAGTATTTT. This translates into CASSQASGGADTQYF.

This chain links TRBV10-3 with TRBJ1-2; TRBD1 agrees at 10 bases. CDR1 is ENHRY and CDR2 is SYGVKD in the germline V gene. The CDR3 is 15 residues long. Trimming removed 4 bases from V and 2 bases from J; junction bases left unmatched: 4. The CDR3 spells CAISGGTGVNYGYTF. CDR3 sequence (DNA): TGTGCCATCAGTGGGGGGACAGGGGTGAACTATGGCTACACCTTC.

The genes are TRBV4-3 and TRBJ2-1; weak D call: TRBD2 (6 bases). The CDR3 length is 15 residues. Between the trimmed V and J ends, which lost 4 bases and 10 bases, there was a span of 20 bases. Germline V gene lookup returns CDR1 LGHNA and CDR2 YSLEER. Written as DNA, the CDR3 is TGCGCCAGCAGCCCCTCCTTGGGGGGTGCGGGGGAGCAGTTCTTC. Residues: CASSPSLGGAGEQFF.

The CDR3: CASSRGTGYNEQFF. CDR3 nucleotides: TGCGCCAGCAGCCGAGGGACAGGGTACAATGAGCAGTTCTTC. V is TRBV4-1 and J is TRBJ2-7, with 9 bases matching TRBD1. The DNA end favors TRBJ2-1, so the J call may be wrong. Germline V gene sequence: CDR1 MGHRA, CDR2 YSYEKL. The CDR3 loop spans 14 amino acids.

J is TRBJ1-6 and V is TRBV11-3; maybe TRBD1 (5 bases). The CDR3 is 18 residues long. V dropped 5 bases and J dropped 0 bases, with 17 bases sitting between them. CDR1 and CDR2 from the germline V gene are SGHNT and YENEEA. DNA of the CDR3: TGTGCCAGCAGCCCTACCCGACAGACAAGCTCCTATAATTCACCCCTCCACTTT. Translating gives CASSPTRQTSSYNSPLHF.

There are a few counts of this clone. The CDR3: CAWDTQGQPQHF. The DNA of the CDR3 is TGTGCCTGGGACACCCAGGGGCAGCCCCAGCATTTT. The J gene is TRBJ1-5, the V gene TRBV30, with D perhaps matching TRBD1 (6 bases). V was trimmed by 5 bases and J by 7 bases, leaving 12 bases between them. The CDR3 loop spans 12 amino acids. The V gene's germline CDR1 is GTSNPN and CDR2 SVGIG (reference sequence).

V usage is TRBV30 and J usage is TRBJ1-5; 7 bases are shared with TRBD1. The CDR3 runs to 13 residues. Germline CDR1 reads GTSNPN; CDR2 reads SVGIG (reference sequence). Trimming at V came to 3 bases and at J to 7 bases, leaving 6 bases not matched to a gene. Here the CDR3 reads CAWSPRDRQPQHF. The CDR3 nucleotides are TGTGCCTGGAGCCCTAGGGACAGACAGCCCCAGCATTTT.

The V call is TRBV2, the J call TRBJ1-6, with unresolved D. The length of the CDR3 is 14 residues. Germline values: CDR1 SNHLY, CDR2 FYNNEI. V dropped 4 bases and J dropped 7 bases, with 11 bases sitting between them. The CDR3 loop is CASSVIARNSPLHF. CDR3 nucleotide sequence: TGTGCCAGCAGTGTGATAGCACGGAATTCACCCCTCCACTTT.

V usage is TRBV19 and J usage is TRBJ2-3; tentative D call: TRBD1 (5 bases). The CDR3 has 14 residues. Germline values: CDR1 LNHDA, CDR2 SQIVND (reference sequence). Trimming removed 6 bases from V and 0 bases from J, with 10 bases in between. The CDR3 region is CASRDTPSTDTQYF. CDR3 bases: TGTGCCAGTAGGGACACCCCGAGCACAGATACGCAGTATTTT.

The chain joins TRBV5-1 to TRBJ2-1; maybe TRBD1 (5 bases). Looked up from germline, CDR1 is SGHRS and CDR2 is YFSETQ. Trimming took 4 bases from V and 3 from J, leaving 11 bases between them. The CDR3 loop spans 14 amino acids. CDR3 coding DNA: TGCGCCAGCAGCCAGCCAGGGCGCTACAATGAGCAGTTCTTC. Amino acids: CASSQPGRYNEQFF.

This chain links TRBV7-2 with TRBJ2-3; tentatively, D is TRBD2 (7 bases). The germline V gene has CDR1 SGHTA and CDR2 FQGNSA. This CDR3 contains 16 residues. V lost 6 bases to trimming and J lost 2 bases, with 18 bases between them. The CDR3 protein is CASRIPGGGVTDTQYF. In DNA form, the CDR3 reads TGTGCCAGCAGAATCCCGGGGGGCGGGGTCACAGATACGCAGTATTTT.

This chain uses TRBV7-2 with TRBJ2-7; 16 positions agree with TRBD2. Trimming cost V 5 bases and J 5 bases; bases outside gene matches: 9. Germline-derived CDR1 and CDR2 are SGHTA and FQGNSA. CDR3 length: 17 residues. The CDR3 coding sequence is TGTGCCAGCAGCAGGGGACTAGCGGGGGGGCGGGGTAACGAGCAGTACTTC. It codes for CASSRGLAGGRGNEQYF. Supplemented by reference TRBV7-2 and TRBJ2-7, the full variable domain reads GAGVSQSPSNKVTEKGKDVELRCDPISGHTALYWYRQSLGQGLEFLIYFQGNSAPDKSGLPSDRFSAERTGGSVSTLTIQRTQQEDSAVYLCASSRGLAGGRGNEQYFGPGTRLTVT.

The chain recombines TRBV5-6 with TRBJ2-2; 8 nucleotides align to TRBD2. V dropped 5 bases and J dropped 1; count of bases not matched to a gene: 4. The CDR3 consists of 15 residues. CDR1 and CDR2 (germline): SGHDT, YYEEEE. The CDR3 coding sequence is TGTGCCAGCAGACCGGGAGGGTTGAACACCGGGGAGCTGTTTTTT. It codes for CASRPGGLNTGELFF.

This chain connects TRBV4-1 to TRBJ1-3; D might be TRBD1 (5 bases). The CDR3 sequence is 17 residues long. The ends were cut back, 1 base at V and 0 bases at J, with 13 bases in the middle. Per the germline V gene, CDR1 is MGHRA and CDR2 is YSYEKL. The CDR3 loop is CASSQGPRASSGNTIYF. In nucleotides, the CDR3 is TGCGCCAGCAGCCAAGGCCCCAGGGCAAGCTCTGGAAACACCATATATTTT.

The rearrangement joins TRBV7-2 to TRBJ2-7; D remains ambiguous. The length of the CDR3 is 14 residues. The germline V and J ends were trimmed by 7 bases and 5 bases, with 18 bases remaining between them. Looked up from germline, CDR1 is SGHTA and CDR2 is FQGNSA. In DNA, the CDR3 is TGTGCCAGCACCCCTCAAGTGGGCCCCCACGAGCAGTACTTC. As protein: CASTPQVGPHEQYF. The full variable domain, its missing parts supplied by reference TRBV7-2 and TRBJ2-7, is GAGVSQSPSNKVTEKGKDVELRCDPISGHTALYWYRQSLGQGLEFLIYFQGNSAPDKSGLPSDRFSAERTGGSVSTLTIQRTQQEDSAVYLCASTPQVGPHEQYFGPGTRLTVT.

A single count supports this clone. The V call is TRBV13, the J call TRBJ1-1; D ambiguous. V was pared by 6 bases and J by 1 base, with 9 bases between. The CDR3 has 13 residues. CDR1 and CDR2 from the germline V gene are PRHDT and FYEKMQ (reference sequence). The CDR3 DNA sequence: TGTGCCAGCAGACAGACCCCGAACACTGAAGCTTTCTTT. Residues: CASRQTPNTEAFF.